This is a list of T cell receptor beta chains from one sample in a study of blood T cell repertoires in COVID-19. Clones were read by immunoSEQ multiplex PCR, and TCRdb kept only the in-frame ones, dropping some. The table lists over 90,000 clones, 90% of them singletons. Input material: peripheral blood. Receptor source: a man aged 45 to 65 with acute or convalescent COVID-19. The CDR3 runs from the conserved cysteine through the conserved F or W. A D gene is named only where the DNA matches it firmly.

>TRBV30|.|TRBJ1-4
TGTGCCCGAGGCGGGGGGCCTAATGAAAAACTGTTTTTT
CARGGGPNEKLFF
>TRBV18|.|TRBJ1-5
TGTGCCAGCTCGGCCATCGACAGAACTAGCAATCAGCCCCAGCATTTT
CASSAIDRTSNQPQHF
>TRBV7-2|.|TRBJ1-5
TGTGCCAGCAGCGGAGGCGGGGTTGGACAGCCCCAGCATTTT
CASSGGGVGQPQHF
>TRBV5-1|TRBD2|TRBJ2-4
TGCGCCAGCAGCGGGGAGGGCCTTAACATTCAGTACTTC
CASSGEGLNIQYF
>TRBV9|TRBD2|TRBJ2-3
TGTGCCAGCAGCGCCACTAGCGGGAGCACAGATACGCAGTATTTT
CASSATSGSTDTQYF
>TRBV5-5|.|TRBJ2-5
TGTGCCAGCAGCTACCGCGTCGGGGGAGCGGAGACCCAGTACTTC
CASSYRVGGAETQYF
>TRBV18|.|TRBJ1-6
TGTGCCAGCTCACCACTCGACAGTTCTAATTCACCCCTCCACTTT
CASSPLDSSNSPLHF
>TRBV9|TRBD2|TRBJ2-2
TGTGCCAGCAGCGTAGGCGGGAGGACTAACACCGGGGAGCTGTTTTTT
CASSVGGRTNTGELFF
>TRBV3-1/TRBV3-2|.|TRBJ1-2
TGTGCCAGCAGCCAGTCGTGGAGCGGCTATGGCTACACCTTC
CASSQSWSGYGYTF
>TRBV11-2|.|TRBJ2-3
TGTGCCAGCAGCTTAGAGGGTAGCGCCGGAGATACGCAGTATTTT
CASSLEGSAGDTQYF
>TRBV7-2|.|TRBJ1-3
TGTGCCAGCAGCTTACAGGGCCGGTGGGGCACCATATATTTT
CASSLQGRWGTIYF
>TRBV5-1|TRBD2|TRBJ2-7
TGCGCCAGCAGCCTACGACTAGCGGGAGTTGGAGAGCAGTACTTC
CASSLRLAGVGEQYF
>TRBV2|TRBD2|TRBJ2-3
TGTGCCAGCAGTGTGGGGAGCGGGAAAGGGGATACGCAGTATTTT
CASSVGSGKGDTQYF
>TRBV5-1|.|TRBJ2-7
TGCGCCAGCAGCTTTCAGGGGCCGCCCTACGAGCAGTACTTC
CASSFQGPPYEQYF
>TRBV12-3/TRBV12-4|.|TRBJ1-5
TGTGCCAGCAGACAGGGAATGGGGCAGCCCCAGCATTTT
CASRQGMGQPQHF
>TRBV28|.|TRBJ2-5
TGTGCCAGCAGTTTAGGGACAAGTGAAGAGACCCAGTACTTC
CASSLGTSEETQYF
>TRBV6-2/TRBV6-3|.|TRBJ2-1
TGTGCCAGCAGTTACCGACCTACTAACAATGAGCAGTTCTTC
CASSYRPTNNEQFF